These T cell receptor beta chains were read from a single sample in a study of T cells in Graves' hyperthyroidism and ophthalmopathy. TCRdb independently ran MiXCR on the multiplex PCR reads; one entry per CDR3 protein. The sample carries over 150,000 distinct CDR3 sequences, about a sixth recorded once. The sequenced sample consisted of blood. Receptors were obtained from a woman in her 50s with Graves' hyperthyroidism. Both conserved end residues are part of each CDR3. The order of the fields is CDR3 protein, CDR3 DNA, CDR3 length, V gene, D gene, J gene, clone size. A D gene is named only where the DNA matches it firmly. Clone size is not always given. Where it is, it says once, few, many or a class for expanded clones.

CDR3: CASSQGGVRWAETQYF
DNA: TGCGCCAGCAGCCAAGGGGGGGTCAGGTGGGCAGAGACCCAGTACTTC
length: 16
V: TRBV4-1
D: -
J: TRBJ2-5
size: -

CDR3: CASSHIGTPWIVPYEQYF
DNA: TGTGCCAGCAGCCACATCGGGACACCGTGGATAGTGCCCTACGAGCAGTACTTC
length: 18
V: TRBV7-3
D: -
J: TRBJ2-7
size: few

CDR3: CASSGTGGGPDTQYF
DNA: TGCGCCAGCAGCGGGACAGGGGGAGGTCCAGATACGCAGTATTTT
length: 15
V: TRBV5-1
D: TRBD1
J: TRBJ2-3
size: few

CDR3: CSATRGTSTGELFF
DNA: TGCAGTGCTACCCGTGGGACTAGCACCGGGGAGCTGTTTTTT
length: 14
V: TRBV20-1
D: TRBD2
J: TRBJ2-2
size: few

CDR3: CATSDPKRTDTQYF
DNA: TGTGCCACCAGTGATCCCAAACGCACAGATACGCAGTATTTT
length: 14
V: TRBV24-1
D: -
J: TRBJ2-3
size: many

CDR3: CASSFYRVSADTQYF
DNA: TGTGCCAGCAGTTTTTACAGGGTCAGCGCAGATACGCAGTATTTT
length: 15
V: TRBV28
D: -
J: TRBJ2-3
size: -

CDR3: CASSPSSGRSSYEQYF
DNA: TGTGCCAGCAGTCCCTCTAGCGGGAGGAGCTCCTACGAGCAGTACTTC
length: 16
V: TRBV27
D: TRBD2
J: TRBJ2-7
size: many

CDR3: CASSWGVSSSYNEQFF
DNA: TGTGCCAGTAGTTGGGGGGTATCGAGCTCCTACAATGAGCAGTTCTTC
length: 16
V: TRBV19
D: -
J: TRBJ2-1
size: -

CDR3: CASSPLQGGEAFF
DNA: TGTGCCAGCTCACCACTCCAGGGTGGTGAAGCTTTCTTT
length: 13
V: TRBV18
D: -
J: TRBJ1-1
size: many

CDR3: CASRPAPGQANSPLHF
DNA: TGCGCCAGCAGACCTGCACCGGGACAGGCTAATTCACCCCTCCACTTT
length: 16
V: TRBV5-1
D: TRBD1
J: TRBJ1-6
size: few

CDR3: CASSLVGGSLYNEQFF
DNA: TGTGCCAGCAGCCTAGTGGGCGGGAGCCTTTACAATGAGCAGTTCTTC
length: 16
V: TRBV7-9
D: TRBD2
J: TRBJ2-1
size: many

CDR3: CASTSLGRGATVEQFF
DNA: TGTGCCAGCACCTCCTTGGGTCGCGGGGCGACGGTTGAGCAGTTCTTC
length: 16
V: TRBV6-1
D: -
J: TRBJ2-1
size: few

CDR3: CSARVGTSVTYEQYF
DNA: TGCAGTGCTAGGGTGGGGACTAGCGTTACTTACGAGCAGTACTTC
length: 15
V: TRBV20-1
D: TRBD2
J: TRBJ2-7
size: -

CDR3: CASSVGMDQPQHF
DNA: TGTGCCAGCAGCGTAGGGATGGATCAGCCCCAGCATTTT
length: 13
V: TRBV9
D: -
J: TRBJ1-5
size: few

CDR3: CASSLAGAGHGEQYF
DNA: TGTGCCAGCAGTTTAGCTGGCGCCGGGCATGGGGAGCAGTACTTC
length: 15
V: TRBV12-3/TRBV12-4
D: -
J: TRBJ2-7
size: many

CDR3: CSARPGPSNTEAFF
DNA: TGCAGTGCTCGACCGGGTCCATCGAACACTGAAGCTTTCTTT
length: 14
V: TRBV20-1
D: -
J: TRBJ1-1
size: many

CDR3: CASSQEGREPADEQYF
DNA: TGTGCCAGCAGCCAAGAGGGTCGGGAGCCGGCGGACGAGCAGTACTTC
length: 16
V: TRBV3-1
D: -
J: TRBJ2-7
size: many

CDR3: CASSQPGTGDEKLFF
DNA: TGTGCCAGCAGTCAACCGGGGACAGGGGATGAAAAACTGTTTTTT
length: 15
V: TRBV27
D: TRBD1
J: TRBJ1-4
size: many

CDR3: CASGLVSLAGAQETQYF
DNA: TGTGCTAGTGGTTTGGTATCACTAGCGGGAGCTCAAGAGACCCAGTACTTC
length: 17
V: TRBV12-5
D: TRBD2
J: TRBJ2-5
size: few

CDR3: CASTPPGLARTTDTQYF
DNA: TGTGCCAGTACCCCTCCGGGGTTGGCGCGCACCACAGATACGCAGTATTTT
length: 17
V: TRBV19
D: -
J: TRBJ2-3
size: -

CDR3: CSARGLGQGEAQPQHF
DNA: TGCAGTGCTAGAGGCCTAGGACAGGGGGAAGCTCAGCCCCAGCATTTT
length: 16
V: TRBV20-1
D: TRBD1
J: TRBJ1-5
size: many

CDR3: CASSLDRGAPSNQPQHF
DNA: TGTGCCAGCAGCTTAGACAGGGGCGCCCCTAGCAATCAGCCCCAGCATTTT
length: 17
V: TRBV7-9
D: TRBD1
J: TRBJ1-5
size: -

CDR3: CSARDTGTASYEQYF
DNA: TGCAGTGCTAGAGATACCGGGACAGCATCCTACGAGCAGTACTTC
length: 15
V: TRBV20-1
D: TRBD1
J: TRBJ2-7
size: few

CDR3: CASSSFSGKETQYF
DNA: TGTGCCAGCAGCTCCTTTAGCGGGAAAGAGACCCAGTACTTC
length: 14
V: TRBV11-3
D: TRBD2
J: TRBJ2-5
size: few

CDR3: CASGLMLRDRSLLEPVTEQFF
DNA: TGTGCTAGTGGTTTGATGCTGCGGGACAGAAGTCTCCTAGAGCCCGTAACGGAGCAGTTCTTC
length: 21
V: TRBV12-5
D: -
J: TRBJ2-1
size: many

CDR3: CASSLTGGTEAFF
DNA: TGTGCCAGCAGCCTAACAGGGGGGACTGAAGCTTTCTTT
length: 13
V: TRBV7-8
D: TRBD1
J: TRBJ1-1
size: many

CDR3: CASRGQGGTEAFF
DNA: TGTGCCAGCAGGGGACAGGGAGGGACTGAAGCTTTCTTT
length: 13
V: TRBV6-4
D: TRBD1
J: TRBJ1-1
size: -

CDR3: CASSQDTGDGYTF
DNA: TGCGCCAGCAGCCAAGATACCGGGGATGGCTACACCTTC
length: 13
V: TRBV4-1
D: -
J: TRBJ1-2
size: few

CDR3: CASTSRDREISGRNEQFF
DNA: TGTGCCAGCACATCAAGGGACAGAGAAATTTCAGGCCGCAATGAGCAGTTCTTC
length: 18
V: TRBV6-1
D: TRBD1
J: TRBJ2-1
size: many

CDR3: CSVEYSRNYGYTF
DNA: TGCAGCGTTGAATACAGCCGCAACTATGGCTACACCTTC
length: 13
V: TRBV29-1
D: -
J: TRBJ1-2
size: few

CDR3: CASSAGTDYNEQFF
DNA: TGTGCCAGCAGTGCCGGGACAGACTACAATGAGCAGTTCTTC
length: 14
V: TRBV12-3/TRBV12-4
D: TRBD1
J: TRBJ2-1
size: many

CDR3: CATTRPPTNEQFF
DNA: TGTGCCACCACACGGCCCCCCACCAATGAGCAGTTCTTC
length: 13
V: TRBV28
D: -
J: TRBJ2-1
size: many

CDR3: CASRVDLGNQPQHF
DNA: TGTGCCAGCAGGGTGGATCTCGGCAATCAGCCCCAGCATTTT
length: 14
V: TRBV12-3/TRBV12-4
D: -
J: TRBJ1-5
size: -

CDR3: CSASTGLNQPQHF
DNA: TGCAGTGCTAGTACAGGTTTGAATCAGCCCCAGCATTTT
length: 13
V: TRBV20-1
D: -
J: TRBJ1-5
size: -

CDR3: CASSPRLGQGEAFF
DNA: TGTGCCAGCAGCCCGAGACTTGGACAGGGGGAAGCTTTCTTT
length: 14
V: TRBV5-4
D: TRBD1
J: TRBJ1-1
size: -

CDR3: CASSSWTSGSSNTGELFF
DNA: TGTGCCAGCAGTTCCTGGACTAGCGGCTCTTCGAACACCGGGGAGCTGTTTTTT
length: 18
V: TRBV12-3/TRBV12-4
D: TRBD2
J: TRBJ2-2
size: -

CDR3: CASSRDGTDSNQPQHF
DNA: TGCGCCAGCAGCCGTGATGGGACAGATAGCAATCAGCCCCAGCATTTT
length: 16
V: TRBV5-1
D: TRBD1
J: TRBJ1-5
size: many